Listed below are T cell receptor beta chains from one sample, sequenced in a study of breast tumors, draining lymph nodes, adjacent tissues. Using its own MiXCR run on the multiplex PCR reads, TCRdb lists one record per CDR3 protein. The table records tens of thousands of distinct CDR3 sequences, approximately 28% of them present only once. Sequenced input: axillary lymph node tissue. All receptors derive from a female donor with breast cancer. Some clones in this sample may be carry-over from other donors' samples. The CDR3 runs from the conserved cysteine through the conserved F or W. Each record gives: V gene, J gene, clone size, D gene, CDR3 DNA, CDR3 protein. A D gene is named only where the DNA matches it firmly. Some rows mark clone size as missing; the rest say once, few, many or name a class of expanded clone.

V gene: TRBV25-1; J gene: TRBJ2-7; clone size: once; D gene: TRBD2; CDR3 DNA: TGTGCCAGCAGTGAATCTGTGCGATATACGGGTGAGTGGTCCTTAGCGGGAGGGTCCTACGAGCAGTACTTC; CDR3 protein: CASSESVRYTGEWSLAGGSYEQYF
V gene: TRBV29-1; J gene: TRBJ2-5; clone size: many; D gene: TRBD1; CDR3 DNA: TGCAGCGTGCTTGTTGGGACAGGGGGCCGGAAGACCCAGTACTTC; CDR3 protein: CSVLVGTGGRKTQYF
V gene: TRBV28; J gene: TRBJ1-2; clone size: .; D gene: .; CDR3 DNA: TGTGCCAGCAGTTCCCCGAGTTCGGGGAGGGATGGCTACACCTTC; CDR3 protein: CASSSPSSGRDGYTF
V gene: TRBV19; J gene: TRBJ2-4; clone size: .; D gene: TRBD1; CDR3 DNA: TGTGCCAGTACCTCCGGGACAGGGTCAAACATTCAGTACTTC; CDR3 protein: CASTSGTGSNIQYF
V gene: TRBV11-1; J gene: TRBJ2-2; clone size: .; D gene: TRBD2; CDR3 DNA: TGTGCCAGCAGCTTGACTAGCGGGAGAGGGACCGGGGAGCTGTTTTTT; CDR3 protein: CASSLTSGRGTGELFF
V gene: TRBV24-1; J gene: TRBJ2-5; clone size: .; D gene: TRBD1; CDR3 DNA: TGTGCCACCAGTGATCCGGGACAGGGGCAAGGGACCCGGTACTTC; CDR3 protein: CATSDPGQGQGTRYF
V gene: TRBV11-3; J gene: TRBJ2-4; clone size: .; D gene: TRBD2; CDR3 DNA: TGTGCCAGCAGCTTAGGTAGCGGGAGAGACATTCAGTACTTC; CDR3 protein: CASSLGSGRDIQYF
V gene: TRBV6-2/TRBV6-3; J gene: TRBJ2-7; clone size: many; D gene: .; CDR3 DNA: TGTGCCAGCAGTCCTACGGGGCCCATCTACGAGCAGTACTTC; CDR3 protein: CASSPTGPIYEQYF
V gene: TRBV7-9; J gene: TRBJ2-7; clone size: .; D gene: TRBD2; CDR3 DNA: TGTGCCAGCACCGTAAGCGGGAGGGCCTACGAGCAGTACTTC; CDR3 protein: CASTVSGRAYEQYF
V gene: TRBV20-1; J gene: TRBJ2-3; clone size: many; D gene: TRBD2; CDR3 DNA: TGCAGTGCTAGAGATAGGCGGCTAGCGGCTAGCACAGATACGCAGTATTTT; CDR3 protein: CSARDRRLAASTDTQYF
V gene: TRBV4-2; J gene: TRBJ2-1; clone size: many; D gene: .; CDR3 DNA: TGTGCCAGCAGCCAAGAGGACAGCGGATACAATGAGCAGTTCTTC; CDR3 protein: CASSQEDSGYNEQFF
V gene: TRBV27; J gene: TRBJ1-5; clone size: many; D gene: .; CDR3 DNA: TGTGCCAGCAGACCAGCAGGGGAATATCAGCCCCAGCATTTT; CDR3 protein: CASRPAGEYQPQHF
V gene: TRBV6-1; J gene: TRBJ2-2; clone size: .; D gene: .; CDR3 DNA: TGTGCCATAAAAAGAGGGTCCCGGGAGCTGTTTTTT; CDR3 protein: CAIKRGSRELFF
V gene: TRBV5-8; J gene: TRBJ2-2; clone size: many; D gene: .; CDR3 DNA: TGTGCCAGCAGCTCTAATAGGGGGGCCGGGGAGCTGTTTTTT; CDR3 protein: CASSSNRGAGELFF
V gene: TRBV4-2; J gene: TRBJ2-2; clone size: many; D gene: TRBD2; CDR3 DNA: TGTGCCAGCGGCCCTGCGGGGGTGTCGACCGGGGAGCTGTTTTTT; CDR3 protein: CASGPAGVSTGELFF
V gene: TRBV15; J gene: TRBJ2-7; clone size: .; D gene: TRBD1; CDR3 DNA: TGTGCCACCAGCAGAGTAACAGGGGGAACCTACGAGCAGTACTTC; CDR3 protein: CATSRVTGGTYEQYF
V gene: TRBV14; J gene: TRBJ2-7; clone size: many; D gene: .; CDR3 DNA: TGTGCCAGCAGCCAAGTGGGGACGGAGAGCTCCTACGAGCAGTACTTC; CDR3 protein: CASSQVGTESSYEQYF
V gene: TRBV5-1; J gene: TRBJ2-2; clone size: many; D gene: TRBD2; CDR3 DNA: TGCGCCAGCCAAGGACTAGCGGGGGCCTCCGGGGAGCTGTTTTTT; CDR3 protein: CASQGLAGASGELFF
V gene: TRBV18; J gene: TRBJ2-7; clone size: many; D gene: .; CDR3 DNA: TGTGCCAGCTCACCTATGGAAGGACAGATTTCCTACGAGCAGTACTTC; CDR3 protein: CASSPMEGQISYEQYF
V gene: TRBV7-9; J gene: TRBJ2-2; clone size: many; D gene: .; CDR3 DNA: TGTGCCAGCGACCGAGGCGGGGAGCTGTTTTTT; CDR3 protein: CASDRGGELFF
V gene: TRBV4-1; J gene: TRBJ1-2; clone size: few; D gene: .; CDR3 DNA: TGCGCCAGCAGCCAAGATGCCACTCGGTACGGCTACACCTTC; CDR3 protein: CASSQDATRYGYTF
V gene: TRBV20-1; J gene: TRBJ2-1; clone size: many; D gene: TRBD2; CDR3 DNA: TGCAGTGCTAGTTCGTGGGGACTAGCGAACAATGAGCAGTTCTTC; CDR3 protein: CSASSWGLANNEQFF
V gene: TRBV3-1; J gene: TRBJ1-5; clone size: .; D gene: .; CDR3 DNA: TGTGCCAGCAGCCAGGGAGATCAGCCCCAGCATTTT; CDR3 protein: CASSQGDQPQHF
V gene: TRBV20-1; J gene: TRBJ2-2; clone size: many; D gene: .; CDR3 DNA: TGCAGTGCTAGTCGGTCGAACACCGGGGAGCTGTTTTTT; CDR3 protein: CSASRSNTGELFF
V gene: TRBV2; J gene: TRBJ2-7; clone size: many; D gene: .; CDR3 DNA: TGTGCCAGCAGTGTTGGCTACGAGCAGTACTTC; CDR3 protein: CASSVGYEQYF
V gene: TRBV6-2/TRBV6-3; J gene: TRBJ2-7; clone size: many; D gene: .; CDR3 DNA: TGTGCCAGCAGTTCTTCCGGACGGGAGCAGTACTTC; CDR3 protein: CASSSSGREQYF
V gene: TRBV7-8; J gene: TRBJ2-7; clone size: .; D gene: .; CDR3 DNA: TGTGCCAGCAGCTTAGCCCTGAGCGGTCGACCCTACGAGCAGTACTTC; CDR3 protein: CASSLALSGRPYEQYF
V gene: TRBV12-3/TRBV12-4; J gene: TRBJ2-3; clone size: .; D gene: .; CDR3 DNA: TGTGCCAGCAGCTTCTTATTAGGCGGCACAGATACGCAGTATTTT; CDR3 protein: CASSFLLGGTDTQYF
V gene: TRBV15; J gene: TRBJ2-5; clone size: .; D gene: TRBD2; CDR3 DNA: TGTGCCACCAGCCAAGATACTAGCGGGAACGGTGATAATAGGGAGACCCAGTACTTC; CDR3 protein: CATSQDTSGNGDNRETQYF
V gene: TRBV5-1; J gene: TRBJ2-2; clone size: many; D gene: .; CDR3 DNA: TGCGCCAGCAGGGCAGGGAACACCGGGGAGCTGTTTTTT; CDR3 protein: CASRAGNTGELFF
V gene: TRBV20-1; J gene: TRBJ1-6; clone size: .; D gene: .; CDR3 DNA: TGCAGTGCTAGAGAATCGGGTATTACTTCACCCCTCCACTTT; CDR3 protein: CSARESGITSPLHF
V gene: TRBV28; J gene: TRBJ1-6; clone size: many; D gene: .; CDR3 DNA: TGTGCCAGCAGATTTAACCGGGGCCACTCCAATTCACCCCTCCACTTT; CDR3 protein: CASRFNRGHSNSPLHF
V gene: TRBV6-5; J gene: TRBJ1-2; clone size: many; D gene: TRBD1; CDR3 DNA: TGTGCCAGCAGTGGGACGACAGGGGGAAGTGGCTACACCTTC; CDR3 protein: CASSGTTGGSGYTF
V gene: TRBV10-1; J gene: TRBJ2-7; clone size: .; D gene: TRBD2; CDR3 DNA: TGCGCCAGCACTCTAGCGGGAGTTTACGAGCAGTACTTC; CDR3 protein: CASTLAGVYEQYF
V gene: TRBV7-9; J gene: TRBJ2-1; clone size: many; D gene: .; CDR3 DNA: TGTGCCAGCAGCCATGGTATCAGGGAGAACAATGAGCAGTTCTTC; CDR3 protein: CASSHGIRENNEQFF
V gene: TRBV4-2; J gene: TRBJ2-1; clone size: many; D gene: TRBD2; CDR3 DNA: TGTGCCAGCAGCCAAGATGGCGGGAGCTTAGGGAATGAGCAGTTCTTC; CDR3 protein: CASSQDGGSLGNEQFF
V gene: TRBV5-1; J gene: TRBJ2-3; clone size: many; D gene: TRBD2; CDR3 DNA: TGCGCCAGCAGCTTCTATGGGCGGGAGGGCACAGATACGCAGTATTTT; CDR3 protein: CASSFYGREGTDTQYF
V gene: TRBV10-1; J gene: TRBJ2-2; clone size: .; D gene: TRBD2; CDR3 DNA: TGCGCCAGCACCCATACCCACCAGCGGGAGGGCGTGGACACCGGGGAGCTGTTTTTT; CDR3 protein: CASTHTHQREGVDTGELFF
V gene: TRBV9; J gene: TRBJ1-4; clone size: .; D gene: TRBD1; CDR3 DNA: TGTGCCAGCAGTGATACAGGGGGCCCACAGGAAAAACTGTTCTTT; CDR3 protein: CASSDTGGPQEKLFF
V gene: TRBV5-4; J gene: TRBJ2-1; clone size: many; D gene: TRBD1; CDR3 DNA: TGTGCCAGCAGGCAGGGGGTATCCGACAATGAGCAGTTCTTC; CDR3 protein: CASRQGVSDNEQFF
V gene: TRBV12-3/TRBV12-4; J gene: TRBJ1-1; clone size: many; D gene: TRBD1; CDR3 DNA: TGTGCCAGCATTAAGACAGGGGTTGGCACTGAAGCTTTCTTT; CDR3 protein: CASIKTGVGTEAFF
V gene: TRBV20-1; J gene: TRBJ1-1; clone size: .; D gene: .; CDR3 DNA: TGCAGTGCTTCGGGGGATCACGCTGAAGCTTTCTTT; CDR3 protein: CSASGDHAEAFF
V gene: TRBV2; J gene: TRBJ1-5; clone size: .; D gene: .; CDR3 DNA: TGTGCCAGCAAGGCTAGCGGGAGAGAGCAGCCCCAGCATTTT; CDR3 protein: CASKASGREQPQHF
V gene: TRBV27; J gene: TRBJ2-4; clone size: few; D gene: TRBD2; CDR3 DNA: TGTGCCAGCAGTCTTCCGGGACTAGCTATAGCCAAAAACATTCAGTACTTC; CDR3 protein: CASSLPGLAIAKNIQYF
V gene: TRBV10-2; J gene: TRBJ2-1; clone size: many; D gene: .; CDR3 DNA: TGCGCCAGCAGTGAGTCGACTAGTGGAAGTGAGCAGTTCTTC; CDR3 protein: CASSESTSGSEQFF
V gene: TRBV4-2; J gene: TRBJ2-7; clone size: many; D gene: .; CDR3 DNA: TGTGCCAGCAGCCACCTTCACCCGACGACATTTTACGAGCAGTACTTC; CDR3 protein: CASSHLHPTTFYEQYF
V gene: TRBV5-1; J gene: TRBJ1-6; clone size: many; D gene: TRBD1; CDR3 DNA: TGCGCCAGCAGCCCGTCGACAGGGTCCGATTCACCCCTCCACTTT; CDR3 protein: CASSPSTGSDSPLHF
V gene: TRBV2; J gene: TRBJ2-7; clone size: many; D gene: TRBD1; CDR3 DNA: TGTGCCAGCAGAAAACAGGGGCTAGGATACGAGCAGTACTTC; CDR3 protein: CASRKQGLGYEQYF
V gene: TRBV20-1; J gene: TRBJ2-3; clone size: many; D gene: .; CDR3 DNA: TGCAGTGCTAGAGATCCGGGGACTTATACGCAGTATTTT; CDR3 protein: CSARDPGTYTQYF
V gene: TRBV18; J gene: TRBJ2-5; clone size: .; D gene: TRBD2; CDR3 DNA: TGTGCCAGCTCACCGGCTATAGCGGGAGCGGGGGAGAAGACCCAGTACTTC; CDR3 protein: CASSPAIAGAGEKTQYF
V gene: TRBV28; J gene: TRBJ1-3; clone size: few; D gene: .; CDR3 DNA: TGTGCCAGCAGTTTGACGTACCGAAACACCATATATTTT; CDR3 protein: CASSLTYRNTIYF
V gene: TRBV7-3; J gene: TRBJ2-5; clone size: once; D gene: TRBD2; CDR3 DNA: TGTGCCAGCAGCCAGGGACTAGCGGGAGGGACCGAGACCCAGTACTTC; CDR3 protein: CASSQGLAGGTETQYF
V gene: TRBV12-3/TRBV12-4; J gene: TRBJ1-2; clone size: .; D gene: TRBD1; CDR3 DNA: TGTGCCAGCAGTACAGGGGGCTATGGTGGCTACACCTTC; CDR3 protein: CASSTGGYGGYTF
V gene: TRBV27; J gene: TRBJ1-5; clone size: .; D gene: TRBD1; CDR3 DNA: TGTGCCAGCAAAAAGACAGGGGGCGAGAGCAATCAGCCCCAGCATTTT; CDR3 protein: CASKKTGGESNQPQHF
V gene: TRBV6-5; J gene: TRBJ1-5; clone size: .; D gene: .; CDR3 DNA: TGTGCCGGCAGTCATGGCGGCAATCAGCCCCAGCATTTT; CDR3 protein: CAGSHGGNQPQHF